This passage covers 25 T cell receptor beta chains from one sample sequenced in a study of T cell responses to AZD1222 COVID-19 vaccine. The repertoire was sequenced with immunoSEQ multiplex PCR; TCRdb's copy has only in-frame clones and lacks some. The data contain nearly 110,000 clones, around 90% of them seen just once; the ten biggest clones take up approximately 8%. The sequences come from peripheral blood, collected 28 days after the second AZD1222 dose. The receptors derive from an adult who received the AZD1222 COVID-19 vaccine.

This chain joins TRBV30 and TRBJ1-4; D might be TRBD1 (5 bases). The CDR3 covers 14 residues. CDR1 is GTSNPN and CDR2 is SVGIG in the germline V gene (reference sequence). V dropped 3 bases and J dropped 3 bases, with 11 bases sitting between them. This CDR3 reads CAWSWGGSNEKLFF. For the CDR3, the DNA is TGTGCCTGGAGCTGGGGGGGATCTAATGAAAAACTGTTTTTT.

CDR3 sequence (DNA): TGCAGCGGCCGGGACATAAAGAAGGATACGCAGTATTTT. Translation: CSGRDIKKDTQYF. The V and J genes are TRBV29-1 and TRBJ2-3; D is perhaps TRBD1 (6 bases). The CDR3 consists of 13 residues. The germline V and J ends were trimmed by 7 bases and 6 bases, with 17 bases remaining between them. Germline loops: CDR1 SQVTM, CDR2 ANQGSEA.

The rearrangement uses TRBV5-6 and TRBJ2-7; D is unclear. V was cut by 0 bases and J by 2 bases, with 6 bases left in between. The germline gives CDR1 SGHDT, CDR2 YYEEEE. The CDR3 consists of 13 residues. The CDR3 loop reads CASSLALPYEQYF. CDR3 nucleotides: TGTGCCAGCAGCTTGGCACTACCCTACGAGCAGTACTTC.

V gene TRBV7-3 combines with J gene TRBJ1-5; D not certain. The CDR3 totals 11 residues. V lost 5 bases to trimming and J lost 3 bases, with 2 bases between them. The germline gives CDR1 SGHTA, CDR2 FQGTGA. This chain's CDR3 is CASSDNQPQHF. Written as DNA, the CDR3 is TGTGCCAGCAGCGACAATCAGCCCCAGCATTTT.

The genes are TRBV19 and TRBJ1-4; D not resolved. CDR3 length: 15 amino acids. Germline values: CDR1 LNHDA, CDR2 SQIVND (reference sequence). The V and J ends lost 0 bases and 8 bases respectively, with 13 bases between them. The CDR3 spells CASSIDRAAREKLFF. The CDR3 DNA sequence: TGTGCCAGTAGTATAGATCGGGCAGCCAGGGAAAAACTGTTTTTT.

The chain employs TRBV19 and TRBJ1-5; D unresolved. Germline-derived CDR1 and CDR2 are LNHDA and SQIVND (reference sequence). Trimming took off 5 bases at V and 1 base at J, with 15 bases between the two ends. The CDR3 sequence is 16 residues long. Here the CDR3 DNA reads TGTGCCAGTAGTCGGACCGGGGTACGAAGCAATCAGCCCCAGCATTTT. This translates into CASSRTGVRSNQPQHF.

This chain joins TRBV12-3 or TRBV12-4 and TRBJ1-5; the D is unclear. The germline V and J ends were trimmed by 2 bases and 8 bases, with 7 bases remaining between them. The CDR3 totals 12 residues. CDR3 DNA sequence: TGTGCCAGCAGTTTACCCCCCAAGCCCCAGCATTTT. This gives the protein CASSLPPKPQHF.

The gene calls are TRBV7-3 and TRBJ2-5, with 8 bases aligning to TRBD2. The V segment lost 5 bases and the J segment 5 bases; nucleotides outside the gene matches: 7. The germline V gene has CDR1 SGHTA and CDR2 FQGTGA. The CDR3 consists of 14 residues. This CDR3 is CASSPAGGWETQYF. The CDR3 nucleotides are TGTGCCAGCAGCCCCGCGGGGGGTTGGGAGACCCAGTACTTC.

The rearrangement uses TRBV7-2 and TRBJ2-7; 7 bases line up with TRBD1. V lost 4 bases and J lost 6; bases outside the gene matches: 6. This CDR3 comprises 13 residues. Germline-derived CDR1 and CDR2 are SGHTA and FQGNSA. The CDR3 spells CASSWKTGSEQYF. As DNA, the CDR3 is TGTGCCAGCAGCTGGAAGACAGGGAGCGAGCAGTACTTC.

The chain carries TRBV30 and TRBJ1-2, with a tentative D call TRBD1 (6 bases). V was cut by 0 bases and J by 6 bases, with 14 bases left in between. Germline V gene data show CDR1 as GTSNPN and CDR2 as SVGIG (reference sequence). The CDR3 consists of 14 residues. The CDR3 protein is CAWSVLRGEDGYTF. In DNA form, the CDR3 reads TGTGCCTGGAGTGTACTTAGGGGGGAGGATGGCTACACCTTC.

The CDR3 is CASSPISLTDTQYF. The CDR3 bases are TGTGCCAGCAGCCCCATTAGCTTGACAGATACGCAGTATTTT. The genes are TRBV28 and TRBJ2-3; no definite D call. The germline V gene has CDR1 MDHEN and CDR2 SYDVKM. This CDR3 comprises 14 residues. The V gene lost 6 bases and the J gene lost 3 bases, with 13 bases spanning the gap.

CDR3 DNA: TGTGCCAGCAGAGCCAACCGGGACGGCTACAATGAGCAGTTCTTC. Translation: CASRANRDGYNEQFF. The chain carries TRBV2 and TRBJ2-1; D tentatively reads TRBD1 or TRBD2 (5 bases each). Trimming pared 6 bases from V and 3 bases from J, leaving 15 bases between. CDR3 length: 15 residues. Germline values: CDR1 SNHLY, CDR2 FYNNEI.

The CDR3 reads CASSIWEGQSSNQPQHF. CDR3 coding DNA: TGTGCCAGTAGTATTTGGGAGGGACAGAGCTCCAATCAGCCCCAGCATTTT. The chain recombines TRBV19 with TRBJ1-5; 7 nucleotides match TRBD1. The CDR3 extends over 17 amino acids. V lost 3 bases to trimming and J lost 3 bases; unmatched junction nucleotides: 11. Germline values: CDR1 LNHDA, CDR2 SQIVND (reference sequence).

The chain combines TRBV6-1 with TRBJ2-4, with D possibly being TRBD2 (6 bases). The V and J ends lost 0 bases and 8 bases respectively, with 14 bases between them. Germline CDR1 is MNHNS and CDR2 is SASEGT. The CDR3 consists of 15 residues. The CDR3 nucleotides read TGTGCCAGCAGTGAAGCTGACGGGAGTGGGTACATTCAGTACTTC. This encodes CASSEADGSGYIQYF.

On this clone itself: In the same sample, other DNA sequences code for this CDR3. This sequence joins TRBV12-3 or TRBV12-4 and TRBJ2-7; D not resolved. The CDR3 loop spans 12 amino acids. Trimming left V 3 bases short and J 4 bases short, with 7 bases between. CDR3 sequence (DNA): TGTGCCAGCAGTTTCGCGAGATACGAGCAGTACTTC. Encoded protein: CASSFARYEQYF.

V and J are TRBV19 and TRBJ2-5, with D hard to call. Per germline, CDR1 LNHDA and CDR2 SQIVND (reference sequence). V was trimmed by 5 bases and J by 1 base, leaving 11 bases between them. The CDR3 spans 14 residues. Here the CDR3 reads CASSRTEPQETQYF. CDR3 coding DNA: TGTGCCAGTAGTCGTACGGAACCCCAAGAGACCCAGTACTTC.

This clone was counted only a few times. Other DNA sequences in this sample translate to the same CDR3. The rearrangement links TRBV27 to TRBJ2-1; D is uncertain. CDR3 length: 11 residues. The germline V gene has CDR1 MNHEY and CDR2 SMNVEV (reference sequence). Trimming took off 3 bases at V and 8 bases at J, with 5 bases between the two ends. CDR3 amino acids: CASSFGHEQFF. In DNA form, the CDR3 reads TGTGCCAGCAGTTTCGGTCATGAGCAGTTCTTC.

The chain recombines TRBV27 with TRBJ2-2; 9 nucleotides match TRBD1. Germline CDR1 and CDR2: MNHEY and SMNVEV (reference sequence). Unmatched junction bases numbered 14, after V lost 5 bases and J lost 7 bases. There are 17 residues in the CDR3. The CDR3 DNA is TGTGCCAGCAGTCGTAATAGGGGACAGGGTTTAGTCGGGGAGCTGTTTTTT. Protein: CASSRNRGQGLVGELFF.

V usage is TRBV20-1 and J usage is TRBJ2-1, with unresolved D. Germline V CDR1 and CDR2: DFQATT, SNEGSKA (reference sequence). The V end lost 1 base, the J end lost 4 bases, and 2 bases lay between the germline ends. This CDR3 comprises 11 residues. The CDR3 DNA is TGCAGTGCTAGAGCTTACAATGAGCAGTTCTTC. This translates into CSARAYNEQFF.

This chain joins TRBV7-2 and TRBJ1-6, with D tentatively TRBD1 (5 bases). This CDR3 is 16 amino acids long. V was clipped by 2 bases and J by 7 bases, with 15 bases between them. Germline assignment: CDR1 SGHTA and CDR2 FQGNSA. For the CDR3, the DNA is TGTGCCAGCAGCTTACGTTCAGGGCCCAACAATTCACCCCTCCACTTT. It is translated as CASSLRSGPNNSPLHF.

Concerning this clone: In the same sample, other DNA sequences code for this CDR3. The rearrangement joins TRBV11-2 to TRBJ1-5; D unresolved. This CDR3 has 14 residues. Per germline, CDR1 SGHAT and CDR2 FQNNGV. The germline V and J ends were trimmed by 1 base and 2 bases, with 6 bases remaining between them. In DNA form, the CDR3 reads TGTGCCAGCAGCTTAGGTAGGGGCAATCAGCCCCAGCATTTT. Protein: CASSLGRGNQPQHF.

This sequence joins TRBV7-2 and TRBJ2-2; 10 nucleotides match TRBD2. CDR1 and CDR2 from the germline V gene are SGHTA and FQGNSA. Trimming removed 6 bases from V and 7 bases from J; junction bases left unmatched: 8. This CDR3 is 15 amino acids long. The CDR3 protein is CASRPLAGGGGELFF. CDR3 in DNA: TGTGCCAGCAGACCTTTAGCGGGGGGCGGCGGGGAGCTGTTTTTT. Variable domain in full (rest from reference TRBV7-2 and TRBJ2-2): GAGVSQSPSNKVTEKGKDVELRCDPISGHTALYWYRQSLGQGLEFLIYFQGNSAPDKSGLPSDRFSAERTGGSVSTLTIQRTQQEDSAVYLCASRPLAGGGGELFFGEGSRLTVL.

This chain connects TRBV14 to TRBJ1-1; 7 bases map to TRBD1. CDR3 length equals 14 residues. Germline CDR1 and CDR2: SGHDN and FVKESK. V shed 1 base, J shed 6 bases, and the junction held 5 bases outside the gene matches. The CDR3 region is CASSQAGDRAEAFF. CDR3 sequence (DNA): TGTGCCAGCAGCCAAGCGGGGGACAGAGCTGAAGCTTTCTTT.

The chain employs TRBV28 and TRBJ1-2; no clear D gene. V gave up 2 bases and J gave up 5 bases, with 12 bases separating them. Germline CDR1 is MDHEN and CDR2 is SYDVKM. The length of the CDR3 is 14 residues. The CDR3 DNA reads TGTGCCAGCAGTTTACCTGACGGGGTGTATGGCTACACCTTC. This gives the protein CASSLPDGVYGYTF.

This chain connects TRBV10-1 to TRBJ1-6; D is uncertain. Trimming took off 2 bases at V and 0 bases at J, with 11 bases between the two ends. CDR1 is WNHNN and CDR2 is SYGVQD in the germline V gene (reference sequence). The CDR3 is 17 amino acids. The CDR3 is CASSEGAPSSYNSPLHF. For the CDR3, the DNA is TGCGCCAGCAGTGAGGGAGCCCCGAGCTCCTATAATTCACCCCTCCACTTT.